This T cell receptor beta chain was obtained from a study of blood T cell repertoires in COVID-19 (dated by TCRdb to about 2020). Regarding the research as a whole: Samples from collaborators originated in the United States, Italy and Spain and spanned both the acute and convalescent phases of COVID-19. The material from the prospective study consisted of cDNA or gDNA derived from T cells, B-cell-depleted T cells, or PBMCs. The dataset comprised deeply sampled blood TCRbeta repertoires from subjects exposed to, actively infected with, or recovered from COVID-19. The repertoires were released in a freely available public database meant as a resource for research on the immune response to SARS-CoV-2. Samples came from the ongoing ImmuneRACE study (first 160 participants) plus 1,254 subjects from 6 global collaborators. The sample metadata nearly always contained a de-identified subject ID, COVID-19 status, age in years and sex. Where HLA class I and class II types were available, the types were taken from metadata supplied by the sample provider, not from assay-based typing. Study-level results and caveats: The amount of clinical and demographic metadata varied by source and participant and was provided uncurated.

A word on this clone: Its cognate antigen has yet to be identified. Nothing much larger sits one base from this clone, and base qualities are not available.

TCRbeta CDR3 regions were amplified from genomic DNA using the immunoSEQ Assay, a bias-controlled multiplex PCR. In the authors' own workflow: Nucleated cell counts per sample were estimated from amplification of reference gene primers within the assay. Sequence reads were collapsed and filtered to measure the absolute abundance of every unique TCRbeta CDR3 rearrangement. For each sample, productive Simpson clonality was calculated by taking the square root of Simpson's diversity index across productive rearrangements. TCRdb stores this immuneACCESS table with in-frame sequences only. Part of the clones is absent; in the studies checked, under half of the shortfall reflects unresolved V genes, and no reason is known for the rest. V and J calls and clone size are given by that table; D and trimming were obtained from the DNA. The table for this sample lists some 13,000 clones; less than 90% of them were counted only once. The ten largest clones take up about 30% of the sample.

Each collaborating institution followed its own protocols to collect whole blood in K2EDTA tubes. For TCRbeta analysis, collaborator samples were shipped as frozen whole blood, as isolated PBMCs, or as DNA extracted from either sample type. The sequence came from a man in his fifties or sixties with active COVID-19. The specimen was peripheral blood.

The DNA sequence reads TGCGCCAGCAGCTTACAGGAAAACACTGAAGCTTTCTTT. The resulting protein is CASSLQENTEAFF. The V and J segments used are TRBV5-1 and TRBJ1-1, with a weak D call of TRBD1 (5 bases match). As encoded in the germline V gene, CDR1 is SGHRS while CDR2 is YFSETQ. The CDR3 starts with the cysteine, ends with the phenylalanine, and has 13 residues. Only the CDR3 part of the read is kept: 39 bases, read in frame from the first base. V is reduced by 2 bases and J by 2 bases, leaving a spacing of 7 bases between them.